A single TCR beta chain is shown here with its context. TCR beta sequencing was performed on blood CD8+ and CD4+ T cells. The control group consisted of healthy donors matched for age and sex. The authors negatively isolated CD8+ and CD4+ T cells and FACS-enriched TEMRA cells. This sample is part of a study of CD8 T cells in Susac syndrome. CDR1 and CDR2 (germline): DFQATT, SNEGSKA (reference sequence). The CDR3 runs 14 residues. The V and J ends lost 2 bases and 3 bases, in that order; junction bases with no gene match: 3. Reverse transcription used roughly 0.5 to 1 ug RNA and random hexamers. immunoSEQ multiplex PCR amplified TCR beta CDR3 across 54 Vbeta, 13 Jbeta. Each CDR3 protein is one row after TCRdb ran MiXCR on the immunoSEQ multiplex PCR reads. The sample shows 150,000 to 200,000 distinct CDR3 sequences, about 94% of them seen only once.

The receptor's source is a human donor in good health. Sequencing was done on a sample of CD4+ T cells from PBMCs. V gene TRBV20-1 combines with J gene TRBJ1-2; 10 positions match TRBD1. CDR3 in amino acids: CSARKTGGDYGYTF. CDR3 DNA sequence: TGCAGTGCTAGAAAGACAGGGGGCGACTATGGCTACACCTTC.